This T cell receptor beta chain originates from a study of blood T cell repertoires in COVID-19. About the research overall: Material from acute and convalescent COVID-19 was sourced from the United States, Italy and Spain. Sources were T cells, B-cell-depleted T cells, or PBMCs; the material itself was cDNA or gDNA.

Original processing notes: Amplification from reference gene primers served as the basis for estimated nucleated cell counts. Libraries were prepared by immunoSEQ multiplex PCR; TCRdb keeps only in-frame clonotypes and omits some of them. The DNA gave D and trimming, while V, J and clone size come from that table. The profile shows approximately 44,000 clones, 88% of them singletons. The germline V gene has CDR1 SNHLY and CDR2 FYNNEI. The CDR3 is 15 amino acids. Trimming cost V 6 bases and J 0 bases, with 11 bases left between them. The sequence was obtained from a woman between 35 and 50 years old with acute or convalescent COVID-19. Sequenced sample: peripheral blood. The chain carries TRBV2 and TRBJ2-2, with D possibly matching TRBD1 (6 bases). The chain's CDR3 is CASRGTQTNTGELFF. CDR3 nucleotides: TGTGCCAGCAGAGGGACACAGACGAACACCGGGGAGCTGTTTTTT.